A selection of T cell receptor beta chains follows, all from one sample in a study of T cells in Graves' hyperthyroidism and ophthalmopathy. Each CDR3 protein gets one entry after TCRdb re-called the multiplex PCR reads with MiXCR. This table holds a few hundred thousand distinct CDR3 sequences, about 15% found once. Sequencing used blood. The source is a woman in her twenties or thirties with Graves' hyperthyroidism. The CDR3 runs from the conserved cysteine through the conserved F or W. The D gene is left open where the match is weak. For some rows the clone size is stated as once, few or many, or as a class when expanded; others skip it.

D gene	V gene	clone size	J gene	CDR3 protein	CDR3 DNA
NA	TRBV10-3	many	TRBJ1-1	CAIRVNDEAFF	TGTGCCATCAGGGTCAATGATGAAGCTTTCTTT
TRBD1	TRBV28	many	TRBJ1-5	CASRTGGGSDQPQHF	TGTGCCAGCAGGACAGGGGGCGGCTCTGATCAGCCCCAGCATTTT
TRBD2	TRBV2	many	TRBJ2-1	CASSDLAGEDNEQFF	TGTGCCAGCAGTGATTTAGCGGGAGAGGACAATGAGCAGTTCTTC
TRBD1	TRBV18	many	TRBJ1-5	CASSQGQDQPQHF	TGTGCCAGCTCACAAGGACAGGATCAGCCCCAGCATTTT
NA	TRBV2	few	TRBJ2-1	CASSLSTNINNEQFF	TGTGCCAGCAGCCTTTCCACGAATATAAACAATGAGCAGTTCTTC
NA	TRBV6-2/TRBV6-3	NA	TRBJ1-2	CASRKAFGGGNYGYTF	TGTGCCAGCCGAAAAGCTTTTGGGGGAGGTAACTATGGCTACACCTTC
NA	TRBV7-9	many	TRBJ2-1	CASSTVANNEQFF	TGTGCCAGCAGTACAGTGGCTAACAATGAGCAGTTCTTC
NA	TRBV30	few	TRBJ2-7	CAWSTGVSYEQYF	TGTGCCTGGAGCACGGGGGTCTCCTACGAGCAGTACTTC
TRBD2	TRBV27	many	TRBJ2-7	CASSLSRGRASYEQYF	TGTGCCAGCAGTTTATCTCGGGGGAGGGCCTCCTACGAGCAGTACTTC
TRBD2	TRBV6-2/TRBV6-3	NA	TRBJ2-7	CASSSGLAELEGYEQYF	TGTGCCAGCAGTTCCGGACTAGCGGAGCTAGAGGGGTACGAGCAGTACTTC
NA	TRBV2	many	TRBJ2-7	CASSEVLRTASYEQYF	TGTGCCAGCAGTGAAGTTTTGCGAACAGCCTCCTACGAGCAGTACTTC
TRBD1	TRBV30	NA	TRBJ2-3	CAWSSGQGSDTQYF	TGTGCCTGGAGTTCTGGACAGGGTTCAGATACGCAGTATTTT
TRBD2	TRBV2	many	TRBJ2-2	CASTWTSGNTGELFF	TGTGCCAGCACCTGGACTAGCGGGAACACCGGGGAGCTGTTTTTT
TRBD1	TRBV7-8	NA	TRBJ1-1	CASSTTGGGLTEAFF	TGTGCCAGCAGCACCACAGGGGGGGGCCTTACTGAAGCTTTCTTT
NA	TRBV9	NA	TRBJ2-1	CASSDAPDYYNEQFF	TGTGCCAGCAGCGACGCCCCCGACTACTACAATGAGCAGTTCTTC
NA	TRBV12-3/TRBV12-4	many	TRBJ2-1	CASSLALRDNEQFF	TGTGCCAGCAGTTTAGCGCTTAGAGACAATGAGCAGTTCTTC